These 29 T cell receptor beta chains came from one sample sequenced in a study of vaccination and CD4 T cells after COVID-19. For these receptors, no antigen is known. Sample treatment: approximately 10-day PBMC culture with coronavirus spike peptide pools or control peptides (ViraFEST assay). Sequence data for DNA of cultured CD4+ T cells were generated by the Oncomine TCR Beta short-read assay. Via MiXCR, TCRdb re-called the PCR reads, giving one row per CDR3 protein. The sample records approximately 15,000 distinct CDR3 sequences, 51% being singletons. The sequencing sample was made of CD4+ T cells from blood, cultured in vitro. The receptors were gathered from a human donor who had recovered from COVID-19.

The chain recombines TRBV20-1 with TRBJ1-5, with TRBD1 identical over 11 bases. V lost 7 bases and J lost 2; bases outside the gene matches: 4. The CDR3 spans 14 residues. Germline assignment: CDR1 DFQATT and CDR2 SNEGSKA (reference sequence). CDR3 in amino acids: CSGTGGAGNQPQHF. The CDR3 region has the DNA TGCAGTGGGACAGGGGGCGCAGGCAATCAGCCCCAGCATTTT.

This chain connects TRBV7-6 to TRBJ2-5, with TRBD1 matching 9 bases. V shed 6 bases and J 4 bases; nucleotides not matched to a gene: 6. CDR1 is SGHVS and CDR2 is FNYEAQ in the germline V gene. This CDR3 is 14 amino acids long. For the CDR3, the DNA is TGTGCCAGCAGTTCCGGGACAGGGTTAGAGACCCAGTACTTC. It yields the protein CASSSGTGLETQYF. The variable domain in full, with the rest retrieved from reference TRBV7-6 and TRBJ2-5, is GAGVSQSPRYKVTKRGQDVALRCDPISGHVSLYWYRQALGQGPEFLTYFNYEAQQDKSGLPNDRFSAERPEGSISTLTIQRTEQRDSAMYRCASSSGTGLETQYFGPGTRLLVL.

The V and J genes are TRBV20-1 and TRBJ2-3; maybe TRBD2 (5 bases). Trimming took 6 bases from V and 5 from J, leaving 21 bases between them. Germline CDR1 DFQATT, CDR2 SNEGSKA (reference sequence). This CDR3 is 15 amino acids long. The CDR3 region is CSAHSGREIGDTQYF. The DNA for the CDR3 is TGCAGTGCCCATTCCGGAAGGGAGATCGGAGATACGCAGTATTTT.

This clonotype occurred a few times. The chain's CDR3 is CASSFGNRDNYGYTF. CDR3 nucleotide sequence: TGTGCCAGCAGCTTTGGGAACAGGGATAACTATGGCTACACCTTC. V gene TRBV7-9 combines with J gene TRBJ1-2; possible D gene TRBD1, 6 bases. Trimming removed 3 bases at V and 1 base at J, with 12 bases between. The CDR3 is 15 amino acids. The germline V gene encodes CDR1 SEHNR and CDR2 FQNEAQ (reference sequence).

This clonotype was detected a few times. The chain links TRBV27 to TRBJ2-2; 9 bases map to TRBD2. V shed 5 bases, J shed 4 bases, and the junction held 8 bases outside the gene matches. The CDR3 is 16 amino acids. The V gene's germline CDR1 is MNHEY and CDR2 SMNVEV (reference sequence). CDR3 residues: CASSRVAGAGTGELFF. The CDR3 DNA sequence: TGTGCCAGCAGTAGGGTAGCGGGAGCGGGCACCGGGGAGCTGTTTTTT.

Only a few counts were recorded for this clonotype. The V gene is TRBV6-1, the J gene TRBJ1-1; 7 nucleotides agree with TRBD1. The CDR3 length is 15 residues. CDR1 MNHNS and CDR2 SASEGT come from the germline V gene. The J segment lost 0 bases and the V segment lost 6 bases, leaving 7 bases of the junction unmatched. The CDR3 reads CASRTGTRMNTEAFF. The CDR3, as DNA: TGTGCCAGCAGGACAGGGACTAGGATGAACACTGAAGCTTTCTTT.

The V and J genes are TRBV7-6 and TRBJ1-1; D not certain. Germline lookup yields CDR1 SGHVS and CDR2 FNYEAQ. The CDR3 is made up of 14 amino acids. Trimming removed 8 bases at V and 4 bases at J, with 17 bases between. CDR3 residues: CASGEQGGSTEAFF. DNA for the CDR3: TGTGCCAGCGGGGAACAAGGAGGGAGCACTGAAGCTTTCTTT.

This clonotype was observed a handful of times. The chain couples TRBV7-6 to TRBJ1-1; 7 bases map to TRBD1. Trimming took 5 bases from V and 4 from J; bases not matched to a gene: 7. This CDR3 spans 14 amino acids. Germline loops: CDR1 SGHVS, CDR2 FNYEAQ. The CDR3 loop reads CASSVQGSGTEAFF. Written as DNA, the CDR3 is TGTGCCAGCAGCGTACAGGGGTCCGGCACTGAAGCTTTCTTT.

Only a few counts were recorded for this clonotype. V usage is TRBV6-1 and J usage is TRBJ1-1, with 8 bases matching TRBD1. V dropped 7 bases and J dropped 4; count of bases not matched to a gene: 8. This CDR3 spans 14 amino acids. The germline V gene has CDR1 MNHNS and CDR2 SASEGT. The CDR3 coding sequence is TGTGCCAGCAACCTCAGGGGGCTGGGCACTGAAGCTTTCTTT. It specifies CASNLRGLGTEAFF.

This clonotype occurred a few times. V is TRBV19 and J is TRBJ1-5; TRBD1 is a possible D gene (6 bases). Germline assignment: CDR1 LNHDA and CDR2 SQIVND (reference sequence). The V and J ends lost 4 bases and 1 base respectively, with 14 bases between them. The CDR3 sequence is 16 residues long. The CDR3 nucleotides read TGTGCCAGTAGTACAGGGGCAGGGGAGAGCAATCAGCCCCAGCATTTT. This gives the protein CASSTGAGESNQPQHF.

This clonotype was found a few times. The V gene is TRBV20-1, the J gene TRBJ1-2, with a tentative D call TRBD1 (6 bases). This CDR3 is built from 13 residues. Trimming pared 4 bases from V and 8 bases from J, leaving 17 bases between. Germline loops: CDR1 DFQATT, CDR2 SNEGSKA (reference sequence). The CDR3 protein is CSANARAQGGYTF. The CDR3 nucleotides are TGCAGTGCTAACGCCCGCGCTCAGGGGGGCTACACCTTC.

The genes are TRBV6-1 and TRBJ2-3; weak D call: TRBD1 (6 bases). CDR3 length: 15 residues. The V end was cut by 6 bases, the J end by 6 bases, with 19 bases between. CDR1 and CDR2 from the germline V gene are MNHNS and SASEGT. This CDR3 is CASRRTRGPQDTQYF. The CDR3 DNA reads as TGTGCCAGCAGACGGACCAGGGGTCCTCAGGATACGCAGTATTTT.

This clonotype has only one observation. V is TRBV5-4 and J is TRBJ2-2, with D perhaps matching TRBD1 (6 bases). V lost 1 base and J lost 5, with 9 bases in between. Germline values: CDR1 SGHNT, CDR2 YYREEE (reference sequence). The CDR3 runs 14 residues. CDR3 coding DNA: TGTGCCAGCAGCTTGCAGGGGCGGACCGGGGAGCTGTTTTTT. It yields the protein CASSLQGRTGELFF.

The sample holds a few counts of this clonotype. The chain has TRBV2 and TRBJ2-5; TRBD1 is a possible D gene (5 bases). Trimming left V 5 bases short and J 7 bases short, with 17 bases between. CDR1 and CDR2 from the germline V gene are SNHLY and FYNNEI. The CDR3 totals 14 residues. DNA for the CDR3: TGTGCCAGCAGTCGGTCGCAGGGCTGGGGGACCCAGTACTTC. This encodes CASSRSQGWGTQYF.

This clonotype was found once. The chain couples TRBV3-1 to TRBJ2-7; D not certain. This CDR3 has 14 residues. Per germline, CDR1 LGHDT and CDR2 YNNKEL (reference sequence). The ends were cut back, 1 base at V and 6 bases at J, with 13 bases in the middle. The CDR3: CASSQGLVIGEQYF. The CDR3 DNA is TGTGCCAGCAGCCAAGGTCTAGTAATTGGCGAGCAGTACTTC.

The sample holds a few counts of this clonotype. The V and J genes are TRBV6-1 and TRBJ1-1; 8 bases line up with TRBD1. The CDR3 sequence is 15 residues long. V shed 5 bases, J shed 1 base, and the junction held 6 bases outside the gene matches. CDR1 is MNHNS and CDR2 is SASEGT in the germline V gene. The CDR3 here is CASSPPGTGNTEAFF. As DNA, the CDR3 is TGTGCCAGCAGTCCGCCCGGGACAGGGAACACTGAAGCTTTCTTT.

V usage is TRBV6-2 or TRBV6-3 and J usage is TRBJ2-7, with D possibly TRBD1 on 5 matching bases. Germline V gene data show CDR1 as MNHEY and CDR2 as SVGEGT. This CDR3 region has 12 residues. The V end lost 7 bases, the J end lost 2 bases, and 9 bases lay between the germline ends. This CDR3 reads CASKDNTYEQYF. Written as DNA, the CDR3 is TGTGCCAGCAAGGACAACACCTACGAGCAGTACTTC.

This clonotype came up once. The chain is built from TRBV9 and TRBJ1-5; D call uncertain. Trimming removed 0 bases at V and 0 bases at J, with 7 bases between. CDR3 length: 15 amino acids. Germline values: CDR1 SGDLS, CDR2 YYNGEE. CDR3 in amino acids: CASSVEADSNQPQHF. In nucleotides, the CDR3 is TGTGCCAGCAGCGTAGAAGCAGATAGCAATCAGCCCCAGCATTTT.

The rearrangement uses TRBV20-1 and TRBJ2-1, with 9 nucleotides matching TRBD1. CDR3 length: 15 amino acids. Germline-derived CDR1 and CDR2 are DFQATT and SNEGSKA (reference sequence). V was clipped by 3 bases and J by 5 bases; unmatched bases: 8. DNA of the CDR3: TGCAGTGCTAGTAGTGTCCGGACAGGGGACAATGAGCAGTTCTTC. It translates to CSASSVRTGDNEQFF.

Comments on this clonotype: Germline and junction disagree at one end, which may indicate a read error. The rearrangement uses TRBV5-8 and TRBJ2-7; D ambiguous. CDR3 size: 13 residues. The germline gives CDR1 SGHTS, CDR2 YDEGEE. The CDR3 nucleotides read TGTGTCAGCAGCACCCGACACTCCTACGAGCAGTACTTC. This codes for CVSSTRHSYEQYF.

About this clonotype itself: Mismatch with germline at one junction end may stem from a read error. The V and J genes are TRBV7-7 and TRBJ2-3; D is possibly TRBD2 (5 bases). Germline values: CDR1 SSHAT, CDR2 FNYEAQ (reference sequence). This CDR3 spans 13 amino acids. The chain's CDR3 is CASSRDRTDTQYF. CDR3 nucleotide sequence: TGTGCTAGCAGCCGGGATCGCACAGATACGCAGTATTTT.

This clonotype was counted between two and nine times. The gene calls are TRBV27 and TRBJ2-5, with 7 bases aligning to TRBD1. The CDR3 runs to 14 residues. Germline lookup yields CDR1 MNHEY and CDR2 SMNVEV (reference sequence). With 6 bases clipped from V and 2 bases from J, the junction kept 6 bases outside the gene matches. CDR3 nucleotides: TGTGCCAGCAGGCCCGGGACAGTTCAAGAGACCCAGTACTTC. Residues: CASRPGTVQETQYF.

The sample holds one count of this clonotype. The chain is built from TRBV9 and TRBJ2-1; D possibly uses TRBD1 or TRBD2 (5 bases each). The CDR3 is made up of 11 amino acids. Trimming took 3 bases from V and 9 from J, leaving 7 bases between them. From germline, CDR1 is SGDLS and CDR2 YYNGEE. CDR3 DNA sequence: TGTGCCAGCAGCGCAGGGACTGAGCAGTTCTTC. This gives the protein CASSAGTEQFF.

This clonotype was seen only once. The chain uses TRBV7-2 and TRBJ1-2; no definite D call. V was cut by 1 base and J by 3 bases, with 9 bases left in between. The V gene's germline CDR1 is SGHTA and CDR2 FQGNSA. The CDR3 spans 14 residues. The CDR3 DNA is TGTGCCAGCAGCTTAGGGGAACTCTACTATGGCTACACCTTC. As protein: CASSLGELYYGYTF.

This clonotype was detected only a few times. The chain links TRBV2 to TRBJ1-2; 10 bases agree with TRBD1. CDR3 length: 15 amino acids. J was trimmed by 4 bases and V by 7 bases; bases with no gene match: 9. Germline V gives CDR1 SNHLY, CDR2 FYNNEI. The CDR3 is CASTSGQGVGYGYTF. The CDR3 DNA follows: TGTGCCAGCACCTCAGGACAGGGGGTGGGCTATGGCTACACCTTC. Variable domain in full (rest from reference TRBV2 and TRBJ1-2): EPEVTQTPSHQVTQMGQEVILRCVPISNHLYFYWYRQILGQKVEFLVSFYNNEISEKSEIFDDQFSVERPDGSNFTLKIRSTKLEDSAMYFCASTSGQGVGYGYTFGSGTRLTVV.

The V gene is TRBV7-3, the J gene TRBJ1-1, with D uncertain. V was shortened by 1 base and J by 0 bases, with 6 bases between the two germline ends. The CDR3 spans 14 residues. The germline V gene encodes CDR1 SGHTA and CDR2 FQGTGA. The CDR3 sequence is CASSLNNMNTEAFF. CDR3 nucleotide sequence: TGTGCCAGCAGCTTAAATAACATGAACACTGAAGCTTTCTTT. Based on the CDR3 plus reference TRBV7-3 and TRBJ1-1, the full variable domain is GAGVSQTPSNKVTEKGKYVELRCDPISGHTALYWYRQSLGQGPEFLIYFQGTGAADDSGLPNDRFFAVRPEGSVSTLKIQRTERGDSAVYLCASSLNNMNTEAFFGQGTRLTVV.

The rearrangement joins TRBV7-8 to TRBJ2-6; possibly TRBD1 for D (6 bases). The CDR3 sequence is 16 residues long. V lost 2 bases and J 4 bases, leaving 12 bases between the germline ends. The germline V gene encodes CDR1 SGHVS and CDR2 FQNEAQ. The CDR3: CASSLQGTWGANVLTF. In DNA form, the CDR3 reads TGTGCCAGCAGCTTACAGGGGACGTGGGGGGCCAACGTCCTGACTTTC.

This clonotype has only a few counts. The genes are TRBV6-5 and TRBJ1-6; D may be TRBD1 (5 bases). Germline assignment: CDR1 MNHEY and CDR2 SVGAGI. Trimming stripped 2 bases from V and 10 bases from J, with 12 bases between. CDR3 length: 14 residues. CDR3 DNA sequence: TGTGCCAGCAGTTACCCTGGGGGTCAGTCACCCCTCCACTTT. Amino acid sequence: CASSYPGGQSPLHF.

The gene calls are TRBV7-2 and TRBJ1-2, with TRBD1 as a possible D gene (6 bases). V was shortened by 2 bases and J by 0 bases, with 10 bases between the two germline ends. This CDR3 is 15 amino acids long. CDR1 SGHTA and CDR2 FQGNSA come from the germline V gene. The DNA of the CDR3 is TGTGCCAGCAGCTTATGGGACACCGCTAACTATGGCTACACCTTC. This gives the protein CASSLWDTANYGYTF.